The entry that follows covers one T cell receptor beta chain sequence. Its antigen is not known. Treatment here: some 20 received Ad26.COV2.S at low or high dose, single or two shots; 5 received placebo; per-sample allocation not given. Samples analyzed were those drawn on day 63 after the first vaccine or placebo injection. In germline, CDR1 is MNHNY, CDR2 SVGAGI (reference sequence). The CDR3 runs 13 residues. V dropped 4 bases and J dropped 10; count of bases not matched to a gene: 9. Profiling relied on immunoSEQ multiplex PCR, and the TCRdb table lists in-frame clones only, not all of them. The sample yields about 680,000 clones, roughly 90% seen once. The data were taken from a study of Ad26.COV2.S vaccination and SARS-CoV-2 variants. Study-level background: Intramuscularly, Ad26.COV2.S was given either once or twice, 56 days apart.

Points from the study as a whole: The placebo group had lower spike-specific TCR breadth than the vaccine recipients did.

The TCR comes from a person between 18 and 65 years old who received the Ad26.COV2.S COVID-19 vaccine or a placebo. The input for sequencing was peripheral blood, taken in a trial of Ad26.COV2.S vaccine versus placebo. The rearrangement links TRBV6-6 to TRBJ1-2; TRBD1 matches 7 bases. CDR3 sequence reads: CASSWSRDRPYTF. The CDR3 DNA follows: TGTGCCAGCAGTTGGTCCAGGGACAGACCCTACACCTTC.